The rows below give T cell receptor beta chains drawn from one sample of a study of blood T cell repertoires in COVID-19. Generated by immunoSEQ multiplex PCR, the TCRdb table keeps only in-frame clones and is missing some. The sample lists some 210,000 clones, nearly 90% occurring once. The source material was peripheral blood. These TCRs come from a woman aged 40 to 50 who had recovered from COVID-19. The CDR3 runs from the conserved cysteine through the conserved F or W. The D gene is left open where the match is weak. Clone size is not always given. Where it is, it says once, few, many or a class for expanded clones.

J gene,V gene,D gene,clone size,CDR3 DNA,CDR3 protein
TRBJ1-5,TRBV5-8,TRBD1,.,TGTGCCAGCAGCGGGACAGGCATGAGGCCCCAGCATTTT,CASSGTGMRPQHF
TRBJ1-4,TRBV18,TRBD1,.,TGTGCCAGCTCACTGAGGACAGGGGGCATGGCTAATGAAAAACTGTTTTTT,CASSLRTGGMANEKLFF
TRBJ2-3,TRBV13,TRBD2,once,TGTGCCAGCAGCTCCCGACTAGCGGGAGTAAGCACAGATACGCAGTATTTT,CASSSRLAGVSTDTQYF
TRBJ2-5,TRBV7-3,.,.,TGTGCCAGCAGCGTACAGGGTACACAAGAGACCCAGTACTTC,CASSVQGTQETQYF
TRBJ1-2,TRBV10-3,TRBD1,.,TGTGCCATCAGCCCGGGACAGCTGTATGGCTACACCTTC,CAISPGQLYGYTF
TRBJ1-1,TRBV29-1,.,.,TGCAGCGTGGGGACACGCGGCCCGAACACTGAAGCTTTCTTT,CSVGTRGPNTEAFF
TRBJ2-5,TRBV27,.,.,TGTGCCAGCAGTTTATCTTCGGGATGGGCGGAGACCCAGTACTTC,CASSLSSGWAETQYF
TRBJ1-3,TRBV5-1,.,once,TGCGCCAGCAGCTTGTGGAGCCTCGGGGGCTCTGGAAACACCATATATTTT,CASSLWSLGGSGNTIYF
TRBJ2-1,TRBV24-1,.,once,TGTGCCACCAGTGATTTATACCGGAATGAGCAGTTCTTC,CATSDLYRNEQFF
TRBJ2-1,TRBV9,.,once,TGTGCCAGCAGCACCCGGGACGGCGGGACGTTCTTC,CASSTRDGGTFF
TRBJ2-5,TRBV10-3,.,.,TGTGCCATCAGTACTACTTCCCAGGGATCACAGACCCAGTACTTC,CAISTTSQGSQTQYF
TRBJ2-2,TRBV5-1,.,.,TGCGCCAGCAGCCGCGACAGACCGAACACCGGGGAGCTGTTTTTT,CASSRDRPNTGELFF
TRBJ2-3,TRBV2,TRBD1,.,TGTGCCAGCACCTACGAGGGGGCCGGGAACACAGATACGCAGTATTTT,CASTYEGAGNTDTQYF
TRBJ1-2,TRBV25-1,.,.,TGTGCCAGCACAGGACAGTTCGGAAACTATGGCTACACCTTC,CASTGQFGNYGYTF
TRBJ2-5,TRBV2,TRBD1,.,TGTGCCAGCACGGGACAGGGGGCTACTCAAGAGACCCAGTACTTC,CASTGQGATQETQYF
TRBJ1-3,TRBV18,.,.,TGTGCCAGCTCACCTTCGGGACTCATGAGAAACACCATATATTTT,CASSPSGLMRNTIYF
TRBJ1-1,TRBV7-9,TRBD1,.,TGTGCCAGCAGCTTTTCAAAAGGGGGCGCGAGCTACATGAACACTGAAGCTTTCTTT,CASSFSKGGASYMNTEAFF